The sequence of this TCR beta chain was determined in a study of cytomegalovirus exposure and HLA in healthy donors (TCRdb year 2017). Notes on the research overall: In an earlier analysis of about 560 of the donors, 250 to 300 Gb of sequence data and some 100 million unique TCR beta sequences from 150 million to 200 million T cells were reported. Donor age, sex, ethnicity and CMV serostatus were collected together with the repertoire data. Among the roughly 390 genotyped donors, roughly 80% belonged to the genetic ancestry cluster associated with self-reported Caucasian donors. The later analysis used no new phenotypic data to find candidate immune exposures, relying instead on TCR beta sequences and their occurrence across donors. Along with the approximately 620-subject first cohort, a separate validation cohort of over 90 different subjects was used. Typing coverage differed by locus: A, B, C, DRB1 and DQB1 were typed in about 629-640 donors, DQA1 in 500 to 550, DPA1 in around 580, and DPB1 in 472. A later genetic analysis took genome-wide SNP genotypes for about three fifths of the 666 donors and used that subset as a discovery cohort. To predict cytomegalovirus infection status, the study brought together high-throughput TCR immunosequencing, statistical association of individual TCRs with disease status, and machine learning. The aim of the study was to test whether cataloging public T cell receptors could identify signatures of past pathogen exposure. Around 300 gigabases of sequencing data and around 87 million unique TCR sequences were included in an early release covering roughly 600 HLA-typed donors. Both class I and class II loci were covered by HLA typing, at four-digit resolution. Using immunosequencing, the study profiled T cell repertoires from 500 to 800 subjects and related those repertoires to cytomegalovirus serostatus. An earlier analysis of several hundred of the donors applied high-throughput TCR beta sequencing to assess whether each TCR beta V gene segment acted as functional or pseudogenic. Among 398 genotyped donors of the cohort, an average of 235,054 unique TCR beta nucleotide sequences were sequenced per donor, roughly 20% of them non-productive. Several DR-DQ haplotypes were handled as single units for association and clustering, since linkage in the cohort was strong. Every repertoire in the discovery cohort had been generated on one and the same sequencing platform. A later analysis re-examined previously published TCR beta repertoires from roughly 720 donors and added high-resolution HLA genotyping to investigate patterns of TCR occurrence.

A word on this clone: Its binding antigen is unknown. The input lacks base qualities; no much larger clone sits a single base away.

Library method: the immunoSEQ multiplex PCR assay. The multiplex PCR relied on a mix of 60 forward primers for TCR Vbeta segments and 13 reverse primers for TCR Jbeta segments. A multiplex PCR assay on genomic DNA amplified the CDR3 region of rearranged TCR beta genes. On the Illumina HiSeq System, the amplified TCR beta libraries were sequenced as 87-base-pair reads. Concerning the study's data processing: A later analysis tallied 75 million to 95 million unique TCR beta chains across the 550 to 850 repertoires, and roughly 11 million of those chains were shared by two or more donors. Raw reads were error-corrected and collapsed into unique sequences with a nearest-neighbor algorithm that merged closely related sequences to remove PCR and sequencing errors. V, D and J gene segments were assigned by aligning CDR3 sequences to IMGT reference sequences. For a sequence to be retained, a match of at least six nucleotides was required to both a V gene segment and a J gene segment. Rearrangements were called productive when the CDR3 lacked stop codons and stayed in frame with V and J; all others were non-productive. Following IMGT convention, CDR3 was defined as the stretch from the second conserved V-encoded cysteine to the conserved J-encoded phenylalanine. Sequences without an unambiguous match to a single V gene segment were excluded from the earlier analysis of about 630 of the donors. In an earlier analysis of some 590 of the donors, V segments were called functional above 56.7% productive rearrangements and were called segregating when the between-donor standard deviation exceeded 5%. A statistical classification framework was developed to diagnose cytomegalovirus status using the catalog of TCR beta chain sequences. V and J gene assignment, in a later analysis, came from comparing TCR nucleotide sequences with IMGT/GENE-DB human TR gene sequences. A later analysis assigned CDR3 sequences and most-parsimonious VDJ recombination scenarios with the TCRdist pipeline. In a later analysis, each TCR beta chain was defined by its CDR3 amino acid sequence together with its V-gene family, and reads lacking a unique V-gene family were excluded. To address suspected cross-contamination and a sequencing artifact, a later analysis removed several hundred highly shared, low-generation-probability nucleotide sequences. For each public chain, a later analysis derived a clonal expansion index from normalized ranks of inferred template counts within each repertoire. A later analysis computed generation probabilities with a VDJ recombination model fitted to out-of-frame rearrangements, and checked the results against IGoR. In a later analysis, hypergeometric tests were used to score TCR-TCR, TCR-HLA and TCR-CMV co-occurrence, with a repertoire-size bias correction applied to TCR pairs. To estimate false discovery rates, a later analysis permuted the HLA or CMV assignments 20 times. A later analysis grouped co-occurring TCRs with DBSCAN, adding TCRdist sequence similarity when clustering within HLA-allele-positive subsets. For co-occurrence clustering, repertoires with fewer than 30,000 or more than 120,000 public chains were excluded, along with a handful of repertoires with anomalous nucleotide sharing. The table was pulled from immuneACCESS by TCRdb, which kept in-frame rearrangements only. Such tables lose some clones; where checked, under half of the loss comes from unresolved V genes, and the rest has no known cause. The V and J calls and the clone size are those of that table, but D and trimming were determined from the DNA. The sample table records approximately 100,000 clones; 65% to 80% of these occur just once. The top ten hold approximately 5.1% of the sample.

Trimming accounts for 5 bases at V and 2 bases at J, while the number of junction bases matched to no gene is 6. From the germline V gene (reference sequence), CDR1 is GTSNPN and CDR2 is SVGIG. The CDR3, cysteine through phenylalanine, is 13 amino acids long. Only the CDR3 portion is preserved as DNA: 39 bases, with reading frame beginning at the first base. The cohort comprised hundreds of healthy bone marrow donors. At the time of sampling, every cohort member was nominally healthy, though immune exposures that went unrecorded were likely present. The donor was CMV seropositive and belonged to the group of more than 250 seropositive cohort members. A peripheral blood sample was provided by each donor, and peripheral blood mononuclear cells were used for TCR beta sequencing. The Qiagen DNeasy Blood Extraction Kit was used to extract genomic DNA from the blood cell samples. Broad study findings and their caveats: Sequencing depth was assumed to be roughly uniform across donors in the presence/absence analyses, though that assumption may not hold. A few of the identified cytomegalovirus-associated TCR beta chains were confirmed in vitro to be specific for cytomegalovirus antigens. The 87-base-pair reads could not distinguish some IMGT-functional V segments, including TRBV6-2 and TRBV6-3, so those segments were excluded. A later analysis associated about 17,000 TCR beta sequences with specific HLA alleles at a false discovery rate of 0.05. According to a later analysis, TCR association rates differed among HLA loci, with DRB1 alleles showing the most associated TCRs and HLA-C alleles showing the fewest. Because some donors lacked HLA typing at each locus, the association tests relied only on the typed subset. Most TCR sequences were seen in very few donors, while some public TCRs were found in many individuals. A cluster of highly shared sequence variants was judged likely to represent a technical artifact of the sequencing pipeline. In an earlier analysis of over 550 of the donors, most TCR beta V segments were observed in productive rearrangements about 87% or about 30% of the time, broadly matching IMGT annotations. The cohort was sequenced for TCR beta chains only, and without alpha or paired-chain data the features that could be detected were limited. When HLA alleles, especially DR and DQ, strongly co-occurred, TCR associations were difficult to assign to individual alleles. Some 16 rarely observed V segments, including chromosome 9 orphons, were excluded from the earlier analysis of 550 to 700 of the donors because counts were too low. A later analysis reported that several top co-occurrence clusters appeared linked to parvovirus B19, influenza, CMV and Epstein-Barr virus. A further reported finding was that TCR beta sequences accurately predicted the HLA-A and HLA-B alleles for most subjects in the first cohort. Most CMV-associated TCR beta chains appeared to be HLA-restricted in a later analysis, and the HLA associations seemed to be driven largely by CMV exposure. In a later genetic analysis, fewer N-insertions in productive TCRs were reported among donors in an Asian-associated ancestry cluster than the approximately 710-donor mean. In both the original and validation cohorts, the classifier was reported to diagnose cytomegalovirus status with high specificity and sensitivity. Linkage disequilibrium might explain the correlated functional status among segregating V segments, but an unknown experimental factor could not be excluded. In the study, 164 TCR beta chains were listed as associated with cytomegalovirus. In a later genetic analysis, a missense DCLRE1C variant was associated with V-gene and J-gene trimming of TCR beta chains, and the association was replicated in an independent cohort. The authors suggested that the approach could potentially be extended to other disease states and immunological phenotypes. The only immune exposure information available for the cohort was CMV serostatus. In a later analysis, HLA-associated TCR beta chains showed more clonal expansion and lower generation probabilities than non-associated chains that were equally common.

Recombination joined TRBV30 with TRBJ2-7; TRBD1 fits 7 bases in the junction. The sample was PBMCs. The source of this sequence is a female donor in good health and CMV-seropositive. The DNA sequence reads TGTGCCTGGTCCGGGACAGTCCCCTACGAGCAGTACTTC. Its protein product is CAWSGTVPYEQYF.